These T cell receptor beta chains were read from a single sample in a study of blood T cells in healthy people across ages. TCRdb reprocessed the 5' RACE reads via MiXCR and lists one record per CDR3 protein. This sample has hundreds of thousands of distinct CDR3 sequences; roughly 53% occur once, and the top ten carry around 37%. The sample taken for sequencing was blood. The receptors originated from a man between 60 and 70 years old in good health. The CDR3 runs from the conserved cysteine through the conserved F or W. The order of the fields is CDR3 length, J gene, V gene, clone size, CDR3 protein. Size is stated for part of the rows, as once, few or many counts, or as a class when the clone is expanded.

CDR3 length: 14
J gene: TRBJ1-6
V gene: TRBV6-5
clone size: .
CDR3 protein: CASSRTGGYSPLHF

CDR3 length: 16
J gene: TRBJ2-7
V gene: TRBV14
clone size: .
CDR3 protein: CASSRTLQGFSYEQYF

CDR3 length: 13
J gene: TRBJ1-6
V gene: TRBV5-1
clone size: few
CDR3 protein: CASSERDTSPLHF

CDR3 length: 19
J gene: TRBJ2-1
V gene: TRBV20-1
clone size: .
CDR3 protein: CSARDRAPKPGILYNEQFF

CDR3 length: 14
J gene: TRBJ2-3
V gene: TRBV20-1
clone size: .
CDR3 protein: CSARRLRLADTQYF

CDR3 length: 17
J gene: TRBJ2-7
V gene: TRBV6-5
clone size: few
CDR3 protein: CASRPDAFGTNIYEQYF

CDR3 length: 16
J gene: TRBJ1-4
V gene: TRBV4-2
clone size: .
CDR3 protein: CASSQDWGQGGEELFF

CDR3 length: 13
J gene: TRBJ2-5
V gene: TRBV10-3
clone size: few
CDR3 protein: CAIRASEAETQYF

CDR3 length: 13
J gene: TRBJ2-1
V gene: TRBV6-2/TRBV6-3
clone size: .
CDR3 protein: CGTRPVSYNEQFF

CDR3 length: 18
J gene: TRBJ2-1
V gene: TRBV20-1
clone size: .
CDR3 protein: CSAISFGRGGPLSNEQFF

CDR3 length: 13
J gene: TRBJ2-1
V gene: TRBV27
clone size: .
CDR3 protein: CASSFEAGHEQFF

CDR3 length: 13
J gene: TRBJ2-7
V gene: TRBV12-3/TRBV12-4
clone size: .
CDR3 protein: CASSLDRWVEQYF

CDR3 length: 13
J gene: TRBJ1-1
V gene: TRBV4-3
clone size: few
CDR3 protein: CASSQDGVTEAFF